Detailed here is one T cell receptor beta chain. What it recognizes is unknown. CDR3 length: 12 amino acids. In germline, CDR1 is SQVTM, CDR2 ANQGSEA. Trimming took 3 bases from V and 2 from J, leaving 7 bases between them. This record belongs to a study of T cell responses to AZD1222 COVID-19 vaccine. Overall study findings and caveats: Only after the peak T cell response were repertoires sampled. The study found vaccine-associated CD4 TCRs spanning spike, dominant at 160-218 and 743-854.

Measured with immunoSEQ multiplex PCR; TCRdb has only the in-frame clones, and not every one. Found here are roughly 140,000 clones, approximately 90% of them singletons; the top ten hold 9.3%. This receptor was identified in an adult who received the AZD1222 COVID-19 vaccine. This sample comprised peripheral blood, obtained 28 days after the second AZD1222 dose. The rearrangement links TRBV29-1 to TRBJ2-5; D ambiguous. CDR3 residues: CSVEAVQETQYF. The CDR3 DNA is TGCAGCGTTGAGGCAGTACAAGAGACCCAGTACTTC.